Listed below are T cell receptor beta chains from one sample, sequenced in a study of TIL therapy for anti-PD-1-resistant metastatic lung cancer. Clones were read by immunoSEQ multiplex PCR, and TCRdb kept only the in-frame ones, dropping some. This sample carries more than 50,000 clones, around 86% of them seen once, and the ten largest clones take 2.5% to 3%. Sequencing used blood, obtained at baseline. Every receptor here comes from a person aged 25 to 79 with non-small cell lung cancer. The CDR3 runs from the conserved cysteine through the conserved F or W. D genes are given only for firm matches. Clone size is not always given. Where it is, it says once, few, many or a class for expanded clones.

TRBD2	TRBV19	TRBJ2-1	-	TGTGCCAGTAGTATGGAGTGGCGGGGGGAGCAGTTCTTC	CASSMEWRGEQFF
-	TRBV10-1	TRBJ1-1	-	TGCGCCAGCAGTGAGAACAGAGACACTGAAGCTTTCTTT	CASSENRDTEAFF
TRBD2	TRBV7-6	TRBJ2-1	-	TGTGCCAGCAGCTTAGGGAGCGGGAGACCCAATGAGCAGTTCTTC	CASSLGSGRPNEQFF
-	TRBV5-1	TRBJ1-1	once	TGCGCCAGCAGCTTTTCGGGGGGCGAGACTGAAGCTTTCTTT	CASSFSGGETEAFF
TRBD2	TRBV4-1	TRBJ2-3	-	TGCGCCAGCAGCCCCCTGACTAGCGGGCGTATATCTAGCACAGATACGCAGTATTTT	CASSPLTSGRISSTDTQYF
-	TRBV3-1/TRBV3-2	TRBJ2-1	-	TGTGCCAGCAGCCTCACCCAGGGCGGACACAATGAGCAGTTCTTC	CASSLTQGGHNEQFF
-	TRBV19	TRBJ2-7	few	TGTGCCAGTAGTATGGGGGTAAGCGGCGAGCAGTACTTC	CASSMGVSGEQYF
-	TRBV12-3/TRBV12-4	TRBJ1-6	-	TGTGCCAGCAGGGCCTCCTATTCACCCCTCCACTTT	CASRASYSPLHF
-	TRBV5-6	TRBJ1-6	-	TGTGCCAGCAGCCCGAAGGGACTATATAATTCACCCCTCCACTTT	CASSPKGLYNSPLHF
-	TRBV5-8	TRBJ1-1	-	TGTGCCAGCAGCTTGGCCTTGACAGTAAACACTGAAGCTTTCTTT	CASSLALTVNTEAFF
-	TRBV3-1/TRBV3-2	TRBJ2-1	-	TGTGCCAGCAGCCAAGCTAGCCCTGAGCAGTTCTTC	CASSQASPEQFF
-	TRBV2	TRBJ1-1	-	TGTGCCAGCAGAGGGACTGAAGCTTTCTTT	CASRGTEAFF
-	TRBV18	TRBJ2-4	-	TGTGCCAGCTCACCAGCAGCCGGGGGGCAGGGCACAAACATTCAGTACTTC	CASSPAAGGQGTNIQYF
TRBD1	TRBV4-1	TRBJ2-2	-	TGCGCCAGCAGCCAAGAGTACCCGGGGACAGGGCGCGGAGACGGGGAGCTGTTTTTT	CASSQEYPGTGRGDGELFF
TRBD2	TRBV27	TRBJ2-3	-	TGTGCCAGCAGTCCAGAAGCGGGGCTGAGCACAGATACGCAGTATTTT	CASSPEAGLSTDTQYF
-	TRBV30	TRBJ1-2	-	TGTGCCTCCGAGGTGAATAACTATGGCTACACCTTC	CASEVNNYGYTF
-	TRBV27	TRBJ2-7	-	TGTGCCAGCAGTTTAATAAGACAGGACTCCTACGAGCAGTACTTC	CASSLIRQDSYEQYF
-	TRBV11-2	TRBJ2-3	-	TGTGCCAGCAGCTTATTCCAGACAGATACGCAGTATTTT	CASSLFQTDTQYF
-	TRBV24-1	TRBJ2-1	-	TGTGCCACCAGTGATTTAGCAGAAGCGGATTCCTACAATGAGCAGTTCTTC	CATSDLAEADSYNEQFF
TRBD1	TRBV5-4	TRBJ2-2	few	TGTGCCAGCAGCTTGGCGGGACAGGGACCGAACACCGGGGAGCTGTTTTTT	CASSLAGQGPNTGELFF
TRBD1	TRBV10-3	TRBJ2-2	-	TGTGCCACCCAAGGGACAGGGGCGATCGGGGAGCTGTTTTTT	CATQGTGAIGELFF
-	TRBV11-2	TRBJ2-2	-	TGTGCCAGCAGCCCTTTCTACGTGGCCGACACCGGGGAGCTGTTTTTT	CASSPFYVADTGELFF
TRBD1	TRBV6-5	TRBJ2-3	-	TGTGCCAGCAGTTACGAGGACAGGGGGCGAGGGGATACGCAGTATTTT	CASSYEDRGRGDTQYF
-	TRBV6-1	TRBJ1-1	-	TGTGCCAGCAGTGATGTTGGGAACACTGAAGCTTTCTTT	CASSDVGNTEAFF
TRBD2	TRBV25-1	TRBJ2-2	-	TGTGCCAGCAGTGTCCGGGGGGTCCGGACCGGGGAGCTGTTTTTT	CASSVRGVRTGELFF
-	TRBV5-1	TRBJ1-6	few	TGCGCCAGCAGCGCCGGGACACGAGATAATTCACCCCTCCACTTT	CASSAGTRDNSPLHF
-	TRBV11-1	TRBJ2-2	-	TGTGCCAGCAGCCGGGGGGCCGCCGGGGAGCTGTTTTTT	CASSRGAAGELFF
-	TRBV27	TRBJ2-3	once	TGTGCCAGCAGTTTCCTGGAAGCAGATACGCAGTATTTT	CASSFLEADTQYF
-	TRBV20-1	TRBJ1-5	-	TGCAGTGCTAGTAAAGGGGTGGAAGGTCAGCCCCAGCATTTT	CSASKGVEGQPQHF
-	TRBV6-5	TRBJ2-7	-	TGTGCCAGCAGCCGAGGTTCAGAGGGATCCTACGAGCAGTACTTC	CASSRGSEGSYEQYF
-	TRBV12-3/TRBV12-4	TRBJ1-6	-	TGTGCCAGCAGTTTCTCAGAAAATTCACCCCTCCACTTT	CASSFSENSPLHF
TRBD2	TRBV28	TRBJ2-4	-	TGTGCCAGCAGTACCCCCAGGACTAGCGGGGGGGGGAACATTCAGTACTTC	CASSTPRTSGGGNIQYF
-	TRBV24-1	TRBJ2-7	-	TGTGCCACCAGTGAATGGGCTAGAGGCGAGCAGTACTTC	CATSEWARGEQYF
-	TRBV6-1	TRBJ2-4	-	TGTGCCAGCAGTGAAGAGGAGGGGGCGCTTGCCAAAAACATTCAGTACTTC	CASSEEEGALAKNIQYF
TRBD2	TRBV15	TRBJ2-3	-	TGTGCCACCAGCAGAGACAGGACTAGCGGGGGCACAGATACGCAGTATTTT	CATSRDRTSGGTDTQYF
TRBD1	TRBV18	TRBJ2-7	-	TGTGCCAGCTCACCATCGCAGGGGGCGGTGGAGTACTTC	CASSPSQGAVEYF
TRBD1	TRBV10-3	TRBJ2-1	-	TGTGCCATCAGTCCCTGGACAGGGCAGGGCTACAATGAGCAGTTCTTC	CAISPWTGQGYNEQFF
TRBD2	TRBV18	TRBJ2-7	once	TGTGCCAGCTCACCTATAGGGACTAGCATCGAGCAGTACTTC	CASSPIGTSIEQYF
-	TRBV7-9	TRBJ1-1	-	TGTGCCAGCAGCTTAGCAGATCCTGAAGCTTTCTTT	CASSLADPEAFF
-	TRBV19	TRBJ2-1	-	TGTGCCAGTAGTCCGGCCTCGGCGGGTCGCGGTGAGCAGTTCTTC	CASSPASAGRGEQFF
-	TRBV9	TRBJ2-1	-	TGTGCCAGCAGCCAAGGAGGTATCGTCAATGAGCAGTTCTTC	CASSQGGIVNEQFF
-	TRBV27	TRBJ1-6	-	TGTGCCAGCAGCCGAACAGAGTATAATTCACCCCTCCACTTT	CASSRTEYNSPLHF
-	TRBV30	TRBJ1-6	-	TGTGCCTGGAAGGTAGGGGGAGGTGGAAATTCACCCCTCCACTTT	CAWKVGGGGNSPLHF
-	TRBV4-1	TRBJ1-1	-	TGCGCCAGCAGCCAGGTCGGCTTGAACACTGAAGCTTTCTTT	CASSQVGLNTEAFF
TRBD1	TRBV19	TRBJ2-7	-	TGTGCCAGTAGTTTGCAGGGGGCTTCCTACGAGCAGTACTTC	CASSLQGASYEQYF
-	TRBV7-2	TRBJ2-1	-	TGTGCCAGCAGCTACCCACAGTTCTTC	CASSYPQFF
-	TRBV13	TRBJ2-7	-	TGTGCCAGCAGCTCCGACGGGGGAGAGCAGTACTTC	CASSSDGGEQYF
-	TRBV30	TRBJ2-6	-	TGTGCCTGGGGTCGGGTCTTCTTTCGCTCTGGGGCCAACGTCCTGACTTTC	CAWGRVFFRSGANVLTF
TRBD2	TRBV27	TRBJ2-3	-	TGTGCCAGCGGCCGACTAGCGGGTAGCACAGATACGCAGTATTTT	CASGRLAGSTDTQYF
-	TRBV2	TRBJ2-1	-	TGTGCCAGCAGTGAGAGGAGGCTCGGGGACAATGAGCAGTTCTTC	CASSERRLGDNEQFF
-	TRBV11-1	TRBJ2-4	-	TGTGCCAGCAGCTTATCTCAGGACCTACAGTACTTC	CASSLSQDLQYF
TRBD1	TRBV19	TRBJ1-2	-	TGTGCCAGTAGTCTGGGACAGGATCTGGGCGGCTACACCTTC	CASSLGQDLGGYTF
TRBD2	TRBV9	TRBJ2-1	-	TGTGCCAGCAGCCCGAGCGTAGCGGGAGTCTACAATGAGCAGTTCTTC	CASSPSVAGVYNEQFF